These 28 T cell receptor beta chains came from one sample sequenced in a study of graft-versus-host responses after intestinal transplantation. Libraries were prepared by immunoSEQ multiplex PCR; TCRdb keeps only in-frame clonotypes and omits some of them. The sample records about 70,000 clones, 90% being singletons. Their antigens remain unidentified. The specimen comprised unstimulated CD8+ T cells sorted from spleen or lymph node cells, sampled before transplant. These TCRs come from a human donor who was the organ donor for an intestinal transplant.

CDR3: CASSTTWQSPVLTF. The CDR3 nucleotides are TGTGCCAGCAGTACTACCTGGCAGTCTCCCGTCCTGACTTTC. The V gene is TRBV27, the J gene TRBJ2-6; D ambiguous. V lost 5 bases and J lost 12, with 17 bases in between. CDR1 MNHEY and CDR2 SMNVEV come from the germline V gene (reference sequence). The CDR3 contains 14 residues.

V usage is TRBV18 and J usage is TRBJ1-2, with 10 bases fitting TRBD1. CDR1 is KGHSH, CDR2 LQKENI, per germline. The J segment lost 5 bases and the V segment lost 3 bases, leaving 6 bases of the junction unmatched. The CDR3 runs 15 residues. The CDR3 nucleotides read TGTGCCAGCTCACCCTGGGACAGGGGAGGTTATGGCTACACCTTC. Amino acid sequence: CASSPWDRGGYGYTF. Supplemented by reference TRBV18 and TRBJ1-2, the full variable domain reads NAGVMQNPRHLVRRRGQEARLRCSPMKGHSHVYWYRQLPEEGLKFMVYLQKENIIDESGMPKERFSAEFPKEGPSILRIQQVVRGDSAAYFCASSPWDRGGYGYTFGSGTRLTVV.

This clone is medium-sized within its sample. The chain has TRBV6-4 and TRBJ1-1; 7 bases fit TRBD1. Germline V gene data show CDR1 as MRHNA and CDR2 as SNTAGT. The CDR3 is 13 residues long. Germline trimming cut 5 bases from V and 1 base from J; bases unmatched to any gene: 1. The CDR3 DNA follows: TGTGCCAGCAGTAAGGGGGCGAACACTGAAGCTTTCTTT. Translating gives CASSKGANTEAFF.

The gene calls are TRBV28 and TRBJ2-2; possibly TRBD2 for D (7 bases). The CDR3 totals 15 residues. The V and J ends lost 10 bases and 3 bases respectively, with 18 bases between them. In germline, CDR1 is MDHEN, CDR2 SYDVKM. CDR3 coding DNA: TGTGCCATAAAGGGGGGGCAGTTGGACACCGGGGAGCTGTTTTTT. This gives the protein CAIKGGQLDTGELFF. Complete variable domain (other parts from reference TRBV28 and TRBJ2-2): DVKVTQSSRYLVKRTGEKVFLECVQDMDHENMFWYRQDPGLGLRLIYFSYDVKMKEKGDIPEGYSVSREKKERFSLILESASTNQTSMYLCAIKGGQLDTGELFFGEGSRLTVL.

Here the CDR3 DNA reads TGTGCCAGCAGTGACTGGGACAGTGAAGCTTTCTTT. Its translation: CASSDWDSEAFF. The chain joins TRBV2 to TRBJ1-1; TRBD1 matches at 7 bases. CDR3 length: 12 residues. Germline V lookup: CDR1 SNHLY, CDR2 FYNNEI. The V segment lost 3 bases and the J segment 7 bases; nucleotides outside the gene matches: 2.

This clone has just a few counts. The V and J genes are TRBV6-1 and TRBJ1-4; 9 positions match TRBD1. This CDR3 region has 14 residues. V lost 3 bases, J lost 7 bases, and 3 bases stayed unmatched. Germline CDR1 and CDR2: MNHNS and SASEGT. Here the CDR3 reads CASSEGTGIEKLFF. CDR3 nucleotides: TGTGCCAGCAGTGAGGGGACAGGGATTGAAAAACTGTTTTTT.

The V call is TRBV9, the J call TRBJ2-5; D perhaps matches TRBD1 (5 bases). From germline, CDR1 is SGDLS and CDR2 YYNGEE. The CDR3 loop spans 17 amino acids. V lost 0 bases to trimming and J lost 2 bases, with 17 bases between them. In DNA, the CDR3 is TGTGCCAGCAGCGTAGGCAGGGTTGTGCAGCATCAAGAGACCCAGTACTTC. Protein sequence: CASSVGRVVQHQETQYF.

The CDR3 reads CASSQADLTGEDYNEQFF. In DNA, the CDR3 is TGCGCCAGCAGCCAAGCTGACTTAACGGGGGAGGACTACAATGAGCAGTTCTTC. The rearrangement links TRBV4-1 to TRBJ2-1; a possible D gene is TRBD2 (6 bases). The CDR3 has 18 amino acids. Germline CDR1 MGHRA, CDR2 YSYEKL. V lost 1 base, J lost 3 bases, and 19 bases lay in between.

V is TRBV12-1 and J is TRBJ2-7; the table names TRBD1, a call not compared with the DNA. TRBV12-1 is annotated as a pseudogene. The length of the CDR3 is 17 residues. This CDR3 reads CASSLDDMDREAYEQYV. DNA of the CDR3: TGTGCCAGCAGCCTCGACGATATGGACAGGGAAGCCTACGAGCAGTACGTC.

The rearrangement links TRBV27 to TRBJ2-2; the D gene is possibly TRBD1 (6 bases). Germline CDR1 is MNHEY and CDR2 is SMNVEV (reference sequence). V gave up 3 bases and J gave up 6 bases, with 14 bases separating them. This CDR3 contains 15 residues. The CDR3 nucleotides are TGTGCCAGCAGTTTGATGTGGGGGCTGGCCGGGGAGCTGTTTTTT. This sequence encodes CASSLMWGLAGELFF.

As DNA, the CDR3 is TGTGCCAGCAGTTTTGGAGTCCAGGGGCGATCTAATGAAAAACTGTTTTTT. Encoded protein: CASSFGVQGRSNEKLFF. The chain employs TRBV28 and TRBJ1-4, with D perhaps matching TRBD1 (6 bases). The V and J ends lost 3 bases and 3 bases respectively, with 17 bases between them. Germline assignment: CDR1 MDHEN and CDR2 SYDVKM. The CDR3 has 17 residues. The whole variable domain, remainder taken from reference TRBV28 and TRBJ1-4, is DVKVTQSSRYLVKRTGEKVFLECVQDMDHENMFWYRQDPGLGLRLIYFSYDVKMKEKGDIPEGYSVSREKKERFSLILESASTNQTSMYLCASSFGVQGRSNEKLFFGSGTQLSVL.

The chain employs TRBV10-1 and TRBJ2-5, with D maybe TRBD1 (5 bases). Deletions cut 0 bases from V and 4 bases from J, with 9 bases between. Per germline, CDR1 WNHNN and CDR2 SYGVQD (reference sequence). This CDR3 contains 14 residues. In DNA form, the CDR3 reads TGCGCCAGCAGTGAGTCATTTAGGGGAGAGACCCAGTACTTC. Translated, it gives CASSESFRGETQYF.

In this sample, this clone turned up a few times. The genes are TRBV7-9 and TRBJ1-2, with TRBD1 matching 9 bases. This CDR3 spans 15 amino acids. The germline V gene has CDR1 SEHNR and CDR2 FQNEAQ (reference sequence). With V trimmed by 5 bases and J by 4 bases, 8 bases remained unmatched. In DNA, the CDR3 is TGTGCCAGCAGCGCGGGACAGGGAGGCGGCTATGGCTACACCTTC. This codes for CASSAGQGGGYGYTF.

The chain joins TRBV25-1 to TRBJ2-5; D perhaps matches TRBD2 (6 bases). CDR1 MGHDK and CDR2 SYGVNS come from the germline V gene. V lost 4 bases and J lost 1, with 16 bases in between. The CDR3 consists of 16 residues. CDR3 DNA: TGTGCCAGCAGTGTGGTGGCTAGCGACTTCCAAGAGACCCAGTACTTC. It translates to CASSVVASDFQETQYF.

This clone was counted between two and nine times. This chain uses TRBV6-6 with TRBJ1-2, with a tentative D call TRBD1 (6 bases). This CDR3 contains 16 residues. The V gene's germline CDR1 is MNHNY and CDR2 SVGAGI (reference sequence). V dropped 10 bases and J dropped 2 bases, with 23 bases sitting between them. CDR3: CAILVDRDNWNYGYTF. CDR3 sequence (DNA): TGTGCCATCCTCGTGGACAGAGACAACTGGAACTATGGCTACACCTTC.

The rearrangement links TRBV7-9 to TRBJ2-1; TRBD1 aligns across 7 bases. Germline V gene sequence: CDR1 SEHNR, CDR2 FQNEAQ (reference sequence). Trimming removed 2 bases from V and 13 bases from J; junction bases left unmatched: 8. The CDR3 is made up of 13 amino acids. Here the CDR3 reads CASSLRLRDSQFF. The CDR3 DNA follows: TGTGCCAGCAGCTTAAGGCTTCGGGACAGTCAGTTCTTC. Full variable domain (outside the CDR3, taken from reference TRBV7-9 and TRBJ2-1): DTGVSQNPRHKITKRGQNVTFRCDPISEHNRLYWYRQTLGQGPEFLTYFQNEAQLEKSRLLSDRFSAERPKGSFSTLEIQRTEQGDSAMYLCASSLRLRDSQFFGPGTRLTVL.

The count of this clone is one. This rearrangement joins TRBV19 to TRBJ1-2, with a possible D match to TRBD1 (6 bases). CDR1 is LNHDA and CDR2 is SQIVND in the germline V gene (reference sequence). Trimming cost V 7 bases and J 6 bases, with 12 bases left between them. The CDR3 length is 12 residues. Written as DNA, the CDR3 is TGTGCCAGTACCTTGGGGGCGGATGGCTACACCTTC. Translation gives CASTLGADGYTF.

The gene calls are TRBV23-1 and TRBJ1-4, with 9 bases lining up with TRBD1. TRBV23-1 has ORF status, its function being uncertain. The V segment lost 5 bases and the J segment 5 bases; nucleotides outside the gene matches: 3. This CDR3 has 14 amino acids. The CDR3 DNA reads TGCGCCAGCAGTTGGACAGGGGAAAATGAAAAACTGTTTTTT. It translates to CASSWTGENEKLFF.

This chain links TRBV5-4 with TRBJ1-2; no definite D call. Germline V lookup: CDR1 SGHNT, CDR2 YYREEE (reference sequence). V was trimmed by 2 bases and J by 7 bases, leaving 9 bases between them. The CDR3 has 12 residues. CDR3: CASSLESIGYTF. In DNA, the CDR3 is TGTGCCAGCAGCTTAGAGTCTATTGGCTACACCTTC.

The V gene is TRBV2, the J gene TRBJ2-1, with 12 nucleotides matching TRBD2. V trimming: 2 bases; J trimming: 1 base; junction bases outside the gene matches: 6. CDR1 and CDR2 from the germline V gene are SNHLY and FYNNEI. The CDR3 has 18 amino acids. CDR3 nucleotide sequence: TGTGCCAGCAGTGAACCCTCTAGCGGGGGGGCTTCCTACAATGAGCAGTTCTTC. Amino acid sequence: CASSEPSSGGASYNEQFF.

The chain has TRBV29-1 and TRBJ1-2; tentatively, D is TRBD1 (5 bases). The V gene's germline CDR1 is SQVTM and CDR2 ANQGSEA. The CDR3 contains 12 residues. Trimming removed 3 bases from V and 8 bases from J, with 13 bases in between. CDR3 protein: CSVEGGRNGYTF. DNA for the CDR3: TGCAGCGTTGAGGGGGGGAGAAACGGCTACACCTTC.

This sequence joins TRBV7-8 and TRBJ2-1, with 8 positions matching TRBD1. Germline-derived CDR1 and CDR2 are SGHVS and FQNEAQ. The CDR3 has 12 amino acids. With 7 bases clipped from V and 6 bases from J, the junction kept 2 bases outside the gene matches. DNA of the CDR3: TGTGCCAGCATCGACAGGGGCAATGAGCAGTTCTTC. This encodes CASIDRGNEQFF.

The chain joins TRBV30 to TRBJ1-1, with D uncertain. Germline CDR1 is GTSNPN and CDR2 is SVGIG (reference sequence). The V gene lost 4 bases and the J gene lost 2 bases, with 17 bases spanning the gap. The CDR3 has 15 amino acids. CDR3 DNA: TGTGCCTGGAAAGAAGCGGGGTGGGCTAACACTGAAGCTTTCTTT. It yields the protein CAWKEAGWANTEAFF.

The rearrangement uses TRBV27 and TRBJ2-3; TRBD2 is a possible D gene (6 bases). This CDR3 contains 15 residues. Per germline, CDR1 MNHEY and CDR2 SMNVEV (reference sequence). The germline V and J ends were trimmed by 6 bases and 2 bases, with 15 bases remaining between them. Here the CDR3 DNA reads TGTGCCAGCAGCCTCAGACTAGAACTCACAGATACGCAGTATTTT. Translation: CASSLRLELTDTQYF.

V usage is TRBV7-8 and J usage is TRBJ1-4, with D perhaps TRBD1 (5 bases). This CDR3 has 19 residues. V lost 0 bases and J 2 bases, leaving 19 bases between the germline ends. Per germline, CDR1 SGHVS and CDR2 FQNEAQ. Here the CDR3 reads CASSLAGGSGVGTNEKLFF. In DNA, the CDR3 is TGTGCCAGCAGCTTAGCGGGGGGGTCGGGAGTCGGGACTAATGAAAAACTGTTTTTT.

The CDR3 DNA reads as TGTGCCAGCTCACCCGAGCGGGACGGGGGCTATGAGCAGTTCTTC. Its translation is CASSPERDGGYEQFF. The V gene is TRBV18, the J gene TRBJ2-1; TRBD2 might be the D (7 bases). The V end lost 3 bases, the J end lost 8 bases, and 17 bases lay between the germline ends. Germline V lookup: CDR1 KGHSH, CDR2 LQKENI. CDR3 size: 15 residues.

The chain recombines TRBV11-2 with TRBJ2-7; no clear D. V lost 1 base to trimming and J lost 6 bases, with 13 bases between them. The V gene's germline CDR1 is SGHAT and CDR2 FQNNGV. CDR3 size: 14 residues. CDR3: CASSLGSLGSEQYV. CDR3 bases: TGTGCCAGCAGCTTAGGCTCGCTAGGTTCCGAGCAGTACGTC.

The rearrangement links TRBV27 to TRBJ2-1; D unclear. The germline gives CDR1 MNHEY, CDR2 SMNVEV (reference sequence). Trimming removed 3 bases at V and 4 bases at J, with 7 bases between. This CDR3 comprises 13 residues. The CDR3 DNA sequence: TGTGCCAGCAGTTTCCAGCGATACAATGAGCAGTTCTTC. Translating it yields CASSFQRYNEQFF.